This T cell receptor beta chain is drawn from a study of blood T cell repertoires in COVID-19. This clone is a singleton in its sample. Recruited during active infection, patients (from Seattle) were subsequently followed longitudinally. Produced via immunoSEQ multiplex PCR; TCRdb's table is partial and in-frame only. The repertoire consists of approximately 340,000 clones, with about 91% occurring once and the leading ten covering more than 7.5%. CDR3 length: 17 residues. Germline-derived CDR1 and CDR2 are LNHDA and SQIVND (reference sequence). V was clipped by 2 bases and J by 3 bases, with 19 bases between them.

The TCR comes from a man aged 25 to 45 with COVID-19, enrolled during active disease. The sample was peripheral blood. V and J are TRBV19 and TRBJ2-5; D is ambiguous. This chain's CDR3 is CASSITPVRAEEETQYF. CDR3 sequence (DNA): TGTGCCAGTAGTATAACGCCCGTAAGAGCTGAGGAAGAGACCCAGTACTTC.